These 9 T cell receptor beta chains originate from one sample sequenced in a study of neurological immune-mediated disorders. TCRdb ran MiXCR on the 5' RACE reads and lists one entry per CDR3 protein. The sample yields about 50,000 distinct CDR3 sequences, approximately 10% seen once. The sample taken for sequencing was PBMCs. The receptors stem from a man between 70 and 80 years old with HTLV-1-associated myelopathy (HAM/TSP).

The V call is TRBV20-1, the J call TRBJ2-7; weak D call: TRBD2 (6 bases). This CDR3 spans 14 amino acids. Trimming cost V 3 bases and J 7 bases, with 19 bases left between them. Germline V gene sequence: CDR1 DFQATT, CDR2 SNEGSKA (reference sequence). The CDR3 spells CSASPGLGRGEQYF. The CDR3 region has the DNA TGCAGTGCTAGTCCAGGGCTAGGCCGGGGGGAGCAGTACTTC.

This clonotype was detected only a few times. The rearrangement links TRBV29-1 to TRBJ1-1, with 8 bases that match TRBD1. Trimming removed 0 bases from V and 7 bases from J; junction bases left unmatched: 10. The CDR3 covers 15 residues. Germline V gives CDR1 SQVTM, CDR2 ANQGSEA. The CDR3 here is CSVEDWTGKYYEAFF. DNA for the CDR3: TGCAGCGTTGAAGATTGGACAGGGAAATATTATGAAGCTTTCTTT.

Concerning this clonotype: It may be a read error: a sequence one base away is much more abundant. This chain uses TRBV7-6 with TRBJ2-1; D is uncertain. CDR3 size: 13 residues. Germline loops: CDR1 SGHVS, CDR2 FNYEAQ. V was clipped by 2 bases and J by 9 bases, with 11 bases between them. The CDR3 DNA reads TGTGCCAGCAGCTTATTATTTAGTGGTGAGCAGTTCTTC. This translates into CASSLLFSGEQFF.

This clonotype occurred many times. CDR3 protein: CASSLTGVRREGRRTDTQYF. As DNA, the CDR3 is TGTGCCAGCAGCTTAACGGGGGTTAGACGGGAGGGCCGACGCACAGATACGCAGTATTTT. The V and J genes are TRBV7-3 and TRBJ2-3; 8 bases are shared with TRBD2. V trimming: 0 bases; J trimming: 1 base; junction bases outside the gene matches: 15. CDR3 length: 20 amino acids. The V gene's germline CDR1 is SGHTA and CDR2 FQGTGA. Together with reference TRBV7-3 and TRBJ2-3, the CDR3 gives the full variable domain: GAGVSQTPSNKVTEKGKYVELRCDPISGHTALYWYRQSLGQGPEFLIYFQGTGAADDSGLPNDRFFAVRPEGSVSTLKIQRTERGDSAVYLCASSLTGVRREGRRTDTQYFGPGTRLTVL.

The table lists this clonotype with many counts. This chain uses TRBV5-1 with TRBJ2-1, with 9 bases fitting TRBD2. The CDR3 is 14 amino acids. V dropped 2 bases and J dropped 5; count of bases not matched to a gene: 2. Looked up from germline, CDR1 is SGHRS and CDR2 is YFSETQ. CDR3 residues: CASSFSGRNNEQFF. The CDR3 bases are TGCGCCAGCAGCTTCAGCGGGAGGAACAATGAGCAGTTCTTC. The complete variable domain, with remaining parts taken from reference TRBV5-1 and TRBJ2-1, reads KAGVTQTPRYLIKTRGQQVTLSCSPISGHRSVSWYQQTPGQGLQFLFEYFSETQRNKGNFPGRFSGRQFSNSRSEMNVSTLELGDSALYLCASSFSGRNNEQFFGPGTRLTVL.

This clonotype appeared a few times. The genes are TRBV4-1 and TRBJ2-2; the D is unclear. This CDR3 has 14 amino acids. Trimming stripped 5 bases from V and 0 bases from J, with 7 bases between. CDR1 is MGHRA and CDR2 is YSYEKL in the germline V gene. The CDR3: CASSWATNTGELFF. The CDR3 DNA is TGCGCCAGCAGCTGGGCGACGAACACCGGGGAGCTGTTTTTT.

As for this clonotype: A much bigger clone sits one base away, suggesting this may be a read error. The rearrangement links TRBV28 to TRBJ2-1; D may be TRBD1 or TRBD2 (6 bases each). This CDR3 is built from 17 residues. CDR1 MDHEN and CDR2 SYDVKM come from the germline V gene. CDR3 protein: CAGRGTLAVLSYNEQFF. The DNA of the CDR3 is TGTGCCGGCAGGGGAACCTTAGCGGTCCTCTCCTACAATGAGCAGTTCTTC.

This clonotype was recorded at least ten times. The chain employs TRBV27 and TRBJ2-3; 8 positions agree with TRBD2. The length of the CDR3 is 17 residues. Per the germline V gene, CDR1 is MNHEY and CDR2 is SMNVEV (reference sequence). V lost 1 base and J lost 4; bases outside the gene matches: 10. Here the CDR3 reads CASSLFKSGRPPDTQYF. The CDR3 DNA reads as TGTGCCAGCAGTTTATTCAAAAGCGGGAGACCCCCAGATACGCAGTATTTT.

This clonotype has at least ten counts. CDR3 nucleotides: TGTGCCAGCAGCTCTGGACAGCCGAAAGCTTTCTTT. This codes for CASSSGQPKAFF. The gene calls are TRBV6-2 or TRBV6-3 and TRBJ1-1, with TRBD1 as a possible D gene (6 bases). V was cut by 6 bases and J by 9 bases, with 14 bases left in between. Germline V gene data show CDR1 as MNHEY and CDR2 as SVGEGT. There are 12 residues in the CDR3.